The present T cell receptor (beta chain) was sequenced within a study of cytomegalovirus exposure and HLA in healthy donors (dated by TCRdb to the late 2010s). In the study overall: According to an earlier analysis of 550 to 700 of the donors, about 179 million T cells yielded 117 million unique TCR beta sequences and around 280 Gb of sequence data. An early release covering 550 to 700 HLA-typed donors comprised approximately 290 gigabases of sequencing data and roughly 85 million unique TCR sequences. Of the roughly 400 genotyped donors, about 80% fell in the genetic ancestry cluster associated with self-reported Caucasian donors. The study aimed to test whether signatures of past pathogen exposure could be identified by cataloging public T cell receptors. The study used immunosequencing to profile the T cell repertoires of approximately 630 subjects and linked those repertoires to cytomegalovirus serostatus. Besides the first cohort of around 700 subjects, a separate validation cohort made up of 120 different subjects was used. To predict cytomegalovirus infection status, the study combined high-throughput TCR immunosequencing, statistical association of individual TCRs with disease status, and machine learning. In a later analysis, previously published TCR beta repertoires from hundreds of donors were re-analyzed and high-resolution HLA genotyping was added so that TCR occurrence patterns could be studied. In the later analysis, no new phenotypic data were used to find candidate immune exposures; instead, reliance was placed on TCR beta sequences and their occurrence across donors. An earlier analysis of several hundred of the donors used high-throughput TCR beta sequencing to judge whether each TCR beta V gene segment behaved as functional or pseudogenic. Alongside the repertoire data, information on donor age, sex, ethnicity and CMV serostatus was compiled. Genome-wide SNP genotypes for about 65% of the 666 donors were used in a later genetic analysis, which treated that subset as a discovery cohort. All discovery cohort repertoires had been generated on a single sequencing platform. HLA typing covered class I and class II loci at four-digit resolution. Typing coverage varied by locus: roughly 620-640 donors for A, B, C, DRB1 and DQB1; approximately 520 for DQA1; around 570 for DPA1; about 450 for DPB1. Several DR-DQ haplotypes were handled as single units for association and clustering because linkage in the cohort was strong. Among around 400 genotyped donors of the cohort, an average of approximately 200,000 unique TCR beta nucleotide sequences was sequenced per donor, of which 15% to 20% were non-productive. Study-level results and caveats: The classifier was reported to diagnose cytomegalovirus status with high specificity and sensitivity in both the original and validation cohorts. The 87-base-pair reads could not distinguish some IMGT-functional V segments, including TRBV6-2 and TRBV6-3, so those segments were excluded. It was suggested by the authors that the approach could potentially be generalized to other disease states and immunological phenotypes. Assigning TCR associations to individual alleles was difficult when HLA alleles, especially DR and DQ, strongly co-occurred. A later analysis found that HLA-associated TCR beta chains were more clonally expanded and had lower generation probabilities than equally common non-associated chains. Across donors, most TCR sequences were observed very rarely, whereas some public TCRs were present in many individuals. Over 15 rarely observed V segments, including chromosome 9 orphons, were excluded from the earlier analysis of some 590 of the donors because counts were too low. An association between a missense DCLRE1C variant and V-gene and J-gene trimming of TCR beta chains was found in a later genetic analysis and replicated in an independent cohort. Presence/absence analyses assumed roughly uniform sequencing depth across donors, an assumption that may not hold. A further reported finding was that TCR beta sequences accurately predicted the HLA-A and HLA-B alleles for most subjects in the first cohort. The cohort was sequenced for TCR beta chains only, and without alpha or paired-chain data the features that could be detected were limited. Because some donors lacked HLA typing at each locus, the association tests relied only on the typed subset. Linkage disequilibrium might explain the correlated functional status among segregating V segments, but an unknown experimental factor could not be excluded. The study gave a list of 150 to 200 TCR beta chains associated with cytomegalovirus. In a later analysis, over 15,000 TCR beta sequences were associated with specific HLA alleles at a false discovery rate of 0.05. A few of the identified cytomegalovirus-associated TCR beta chains were confirmed in vitro to be specific for cytomegalovirus antigens. The only immune exposure information available for the cohort was CMV serostatus. According to a later analysis, TCR association rates differed among HLA loci, with DRB1 alleles showing the most associated TCRs and HLA-C alleles showing the fewest. In a later genetic analysis, fewer N-insertions in productive TCRs were reported among donors in an Asian-associated ancestry cluster than the approximately 670-donor mean. A cluster of highly shared sequence variants was judged likely to be a technical artifact of the sequencing pipeline. According to a later analysis, parvovirus B19, influenza, CMV and Epstein-Barr virus appeared linked to several top co-occurrence clusters. An earlier analysis of around 500 of the donors showed that most TCR beta V segments appeared in productive rearrangements either about 87% or about 30% of the time, which broadly matched IMGT annotations. Most CMV-associated TCR beta chains appeared to be HLA-restricted in a later analysis, and the HLA associations seemed to be driven largely by CMV exposure.

The V and J ends are trimmed by 5 bases and 1 base, leaving 9 bases between them. Via the germline V gene (reference sequence), CDR1 is MNHEY and CDR2 SMNVEV. The CDR3 has 13 amino acids, counting the end cysteine and phenylalanine. Just the 39-base CDR3 DNA is kept, in frame starting at base 1. The cohort was made up of roughly 670 healthy bone marrow donors. Cohort members were all nominally healthy when sampled, although unrecorded immune exposures were likely present. The donor tested CMV seronegative and was one of the 352 seronegative cohort members. A peripheral blood sample was collected from each donor, and TCR beta sequencing was performed on peripheral blood mononuclear cells. Genomic DNA extraction from the blood cell samples was performed with the Qiagen DNeasy Blood Extraction Kit. To note about this clone: The clone's antigen remains unknown. No quality values exist for individual bases; no much larger clone is one base distant.

Library generation was performed with the immunoSEQ multiplex PCR assay. For the multiplex PCR, a mixture combining 60 forward primers for TCR Vbeta segments and 13 reverse primers for TCR Jbeta segments was used. The CDR3 region of rearranged TCR beta genes was amplified from genomic DNA with a multiplex PCR assay. The Illumina HiSeq System was used to sequence the amplified TCR beta libraries as 87-base-pair reads. On the authors' methods: In a later analysis, 70 million to 95 million unique TCR beta chains were counted across the roughly 610 repertoires, and approximately 9.9 million of these chains were shared by at least two donors. Raw reads were error-corrected and collapsed into unique sequences by a nearest-neighbor algorithm in which closely related sequences were merged to remove PCR and sequencing errors. Alignment of CDR3 sequences to IMGT reference sequences was used to assign V, D and J gene segments. For a sequence to be retained, a match of at least six nucleotides to both a V gene segment and a J gene segment was required. A rearrangement counted as productive if the CDR3 had no stop codons and remained in frame with V and J, and every other rearrangement counted as non-productive. Following IMGT convention, CDR3 was defined as the stretch from the second conserved V-encoded cysteine to the conserved J-encoded phenylalanine. Sequences without an unambiguous match to a single V gene segment were excluded from the earlier analysis of about 600 of the donors. In an earlier analysis of 587 of the donors, V segments were called functional above 56.7% productive rearrangements and were called segregating when the between-donor standard deviation exceeded 5%. A statistical classification framework was developed to diagnose cytomegalovirus status using the catalog of TCR beta chain sequences. A later analysis assigned V and J genes by comparing TCR nucleotide sequences with IMGT/GENE-DB human TR gene sequences. A later analysis assigned CDR3 sequences and most-parsimonious VDJ recombination scenarios with the TCRdist pipeline. In a later analysis, each TCR beta chain was defined by its CDR3 amino acid sequence together with its V-gene family, and reads lacking a unique V-gene family were excluded. To address suspected cross-contamination and a sequencing artifact, a later analysis removed 450 to 700 highly shared, low-generation-probability nucleotide sequences. In a later analysis, a clonal expansion index was calculated for each public chain from normalized within-repertoire ranks of inferred template counts. In a later analysis, generation probabilities were computed with a VDJ recombination model fitted to out-of-frame rearrangements, and the resulting probabilities were checked against IGoR. Hypergeometric tests were used in a later analysis to score TCR-TCR, TCR-HLA and TCR-CMV co-occurrence, with a repertoire-size bias correction applied to the TCR pairs. To estimate false discovery rates, a later analysis permuted the HLA or CMV assignments 20 times. In a later analysis, co-occurring TCRs were grouped using DBSCAN, with TCRdist sequence similarity added in when clustering inside HLA-allele-positive subsets. Co-occurrence clustering excluded repertoires with fewer than 30,000 or more than 120,000 public chains, plus five with anomalous nucleotide sharing. The source is immuneACCESS, and TCRdb retained only in-frame sequences with V and J called. Part of the clones is not carried over; for the studies checked, unresolved V genes explain less than half of this, and the remainder is unexplained. V and J calls and clone size are copied from that table; D and trimming were computed from the DNA. The sample table records tens of thousands of clones; 85% of these occur just once. The top ten hold over 8.5% of the sample.

The sample comprised PBMCs. This TCR came from a female donor in good health and CMV-seronegative. Rearrangement joined TRBV27 to TRBJ2-7; TRBD2 might be the D gene, on 6 matching bases. The DNA is as follows: TGTGCCAGCAGTCCCGGGAGTTCCTACGAGCAGTACTTC. Its coded protein is CASSPGSSYEQYF.